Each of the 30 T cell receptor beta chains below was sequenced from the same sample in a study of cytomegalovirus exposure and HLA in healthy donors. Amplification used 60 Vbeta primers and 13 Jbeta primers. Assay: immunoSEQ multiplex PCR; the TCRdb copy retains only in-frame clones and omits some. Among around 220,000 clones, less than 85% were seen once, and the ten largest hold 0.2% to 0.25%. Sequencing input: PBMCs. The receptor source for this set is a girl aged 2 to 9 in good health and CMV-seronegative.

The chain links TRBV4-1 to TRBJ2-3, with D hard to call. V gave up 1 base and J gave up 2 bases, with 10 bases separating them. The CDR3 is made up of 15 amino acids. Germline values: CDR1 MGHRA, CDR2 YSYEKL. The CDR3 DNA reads TGCGCCAGCAGCCAAGTTCGTAGTTTCACAGATACGCAGTATTTT. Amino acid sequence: CASSQVRSFTDTQYF.

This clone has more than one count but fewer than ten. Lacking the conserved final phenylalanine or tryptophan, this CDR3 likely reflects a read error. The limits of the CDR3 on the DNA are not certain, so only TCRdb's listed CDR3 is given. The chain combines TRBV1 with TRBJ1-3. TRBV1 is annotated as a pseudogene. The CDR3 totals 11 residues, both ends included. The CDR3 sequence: CTSSQHRTRLP.

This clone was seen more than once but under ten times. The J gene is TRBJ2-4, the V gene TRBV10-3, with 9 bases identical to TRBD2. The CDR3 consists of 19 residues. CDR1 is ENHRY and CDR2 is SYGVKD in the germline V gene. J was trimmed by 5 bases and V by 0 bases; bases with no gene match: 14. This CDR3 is CAISESRVAGESNENIQYF. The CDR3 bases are TGTGCCATCAGTGAGTCGAGGGTAGCGGGGGAATCCAATGAAAACATTCAGTACTTC.

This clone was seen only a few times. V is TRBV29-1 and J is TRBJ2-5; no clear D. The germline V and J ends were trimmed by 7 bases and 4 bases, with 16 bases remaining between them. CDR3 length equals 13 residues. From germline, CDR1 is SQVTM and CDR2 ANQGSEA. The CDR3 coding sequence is TGCAGCGCCCGAGACGAGGCCCCAGAGACCCAGTACTTC. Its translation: CSARDEAPETQYF.

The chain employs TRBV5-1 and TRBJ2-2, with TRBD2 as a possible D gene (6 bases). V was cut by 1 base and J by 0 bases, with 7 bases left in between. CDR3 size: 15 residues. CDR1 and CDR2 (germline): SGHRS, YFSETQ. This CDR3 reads CASSLSGSNTGELFF. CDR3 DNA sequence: TGCGCCAGCAGCTTGAGCGGGTCGAACACCGGGGAGCTGTTTTTT.

CDR3 sequence: CASSYLGTGEDGYTF. The CDR3 DNA reads TGTGCCAGCAGCTACCTCGGGACAGGGGAGGATGGCTACACCTTC. This chain uses TRBV5-4 with TRBJ1-2; 10 bases fit TRBD1. V lost 3 bases, J lost 6 bases, and 8 bases stayed unmatched. The germline CDR1 and CDR2 sequences are SGHNT and YYREEE (reference sequence). This CDR3 spans 15 amino acids.

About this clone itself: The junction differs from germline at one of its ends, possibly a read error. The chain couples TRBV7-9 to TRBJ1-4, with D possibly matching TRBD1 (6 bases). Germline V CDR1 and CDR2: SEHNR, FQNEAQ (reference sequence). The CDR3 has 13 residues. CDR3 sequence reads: CSSSLQGSEKLFF. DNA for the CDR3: TGTTCCAGCAGCTTACAGGGTAGTGAAAAACTGTTTTTT.

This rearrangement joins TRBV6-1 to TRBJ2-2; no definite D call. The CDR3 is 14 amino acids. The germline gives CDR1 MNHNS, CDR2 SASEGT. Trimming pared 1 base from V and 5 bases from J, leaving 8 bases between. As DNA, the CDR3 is TGTGCCAGCAGTGAAGATGGCTGGACCGGGGAGCTGTTTTTT. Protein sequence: CASSEDGWTGELFF.

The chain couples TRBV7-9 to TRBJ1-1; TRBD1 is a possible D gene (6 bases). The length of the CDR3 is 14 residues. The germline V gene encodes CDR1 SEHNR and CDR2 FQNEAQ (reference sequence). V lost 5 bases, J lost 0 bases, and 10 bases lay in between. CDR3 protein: CASSARQVNTEAFF. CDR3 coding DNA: TGTGCCAGCAGCGCCCGACAGGTGAACACTGAAGCTTTCTTT.

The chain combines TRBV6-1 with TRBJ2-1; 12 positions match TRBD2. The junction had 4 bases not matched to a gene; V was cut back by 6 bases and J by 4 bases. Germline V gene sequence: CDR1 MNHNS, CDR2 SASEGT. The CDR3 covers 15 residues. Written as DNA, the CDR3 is TGTGCCAGCAGGAATCTAGCGGGAGGGTACAATGAGCAGTTCTTC. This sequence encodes CASRNLAGGYNEQFF.

As DNA, the CDR3 is TGTGCCAGCAGTAACCCGGGACAGACATACGAGCAGTACTTC. Its translation: CASSNPGQTYEQYF. V and J are TRBV6-1 and TRBJ2-7; 7 bases match TRBD1. Germline V lookup: CDR1 MNHNS, CDR2 SASEGT. This CDR3 spans 14 amino acids. Trimming cost V 5 bases and J 4 bases; bases outside gene matches: 8.

DNA of the CDR3: TGTGCCAGCAGCTCCATTAACGAGCAGTACTTC. This gives the protein CASSSINEQYF. The chain joins TRBV13 to TRBJ2-5, with unresolved D. The end of the DNA fits TRBJ2-7 better, so the J call may be wrong. The germline V gene has CDR1 PRHDT and CDR2 FYEKMQ (reference sequence). This CDR3 region has 11 residues.

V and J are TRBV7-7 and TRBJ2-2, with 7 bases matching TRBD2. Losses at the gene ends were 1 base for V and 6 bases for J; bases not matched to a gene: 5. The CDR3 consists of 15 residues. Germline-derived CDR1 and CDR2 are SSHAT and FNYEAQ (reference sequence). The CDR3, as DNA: TGTGCCAGCAGCTTAGGCGGGAGCGGGCCCGGGGAGCTGTTTTTT. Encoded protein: CASSLGGSGPGELFF.

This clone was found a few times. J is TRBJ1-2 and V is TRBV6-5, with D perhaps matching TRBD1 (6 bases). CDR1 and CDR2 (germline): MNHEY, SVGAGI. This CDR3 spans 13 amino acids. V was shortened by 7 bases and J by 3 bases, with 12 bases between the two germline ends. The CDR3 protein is CASTTGLYYGYTF. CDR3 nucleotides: TGTGCCAGCACTACAGGGTTGTACTATGGCTACACCTTC.

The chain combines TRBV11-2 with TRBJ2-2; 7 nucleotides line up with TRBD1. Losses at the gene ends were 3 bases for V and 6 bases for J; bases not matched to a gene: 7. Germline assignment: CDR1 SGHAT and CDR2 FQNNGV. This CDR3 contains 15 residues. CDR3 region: CASSFPWTGAGELFF. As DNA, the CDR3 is TGTGCCAGCAGCTTCCCATGGACAGGCGCCGGGGAGCTGTTTTTT.

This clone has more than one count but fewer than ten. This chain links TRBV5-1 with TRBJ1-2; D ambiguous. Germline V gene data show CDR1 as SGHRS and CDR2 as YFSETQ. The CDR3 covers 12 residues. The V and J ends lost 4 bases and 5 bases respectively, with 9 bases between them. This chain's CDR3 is CASSTGVYGYTF. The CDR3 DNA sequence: TGCGCCAGCAGCACCGGGGTGTATGGCTACACCTTC.

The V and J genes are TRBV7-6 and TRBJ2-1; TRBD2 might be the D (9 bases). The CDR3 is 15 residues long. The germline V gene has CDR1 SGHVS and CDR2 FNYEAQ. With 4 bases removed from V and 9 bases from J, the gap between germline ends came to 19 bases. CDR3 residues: CASSSQGAGGTEQFF. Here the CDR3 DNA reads TGTGCCAGCAGCTCCCAGGGGGCGGGAGGGACTGAGCAGTTCTTC. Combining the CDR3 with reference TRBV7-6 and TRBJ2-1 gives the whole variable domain GAGVSQSPRYKVTKRGQDVALRCDPISGHVSLYWYRQALGQGPEFLTYFNYEAQQDKSGLPNDRFSAERPEGSISTLTIQRTEQRDSAMYRCASSSQGAGGTEQFFGPGTRLTVL.

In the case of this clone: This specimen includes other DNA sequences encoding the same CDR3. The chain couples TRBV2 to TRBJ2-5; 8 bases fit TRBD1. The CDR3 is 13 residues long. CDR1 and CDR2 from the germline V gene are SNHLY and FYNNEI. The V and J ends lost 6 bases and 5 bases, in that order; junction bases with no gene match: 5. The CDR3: CASRGTGRETQYF. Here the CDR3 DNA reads TGTGCCAGCAGGGGGACAGGCCGCGAGACCCAGTACTTC.

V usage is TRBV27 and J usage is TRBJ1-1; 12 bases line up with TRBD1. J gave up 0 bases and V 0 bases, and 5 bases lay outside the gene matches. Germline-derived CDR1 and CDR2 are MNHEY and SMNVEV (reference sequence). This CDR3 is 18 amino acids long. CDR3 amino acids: CASSLSGGTGGVNTEAFF. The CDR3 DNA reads TGTGCCAGCAGTTTATCGGGAGGGACAGGGGGCGTGAACACTGAAGCTTTCTTT.

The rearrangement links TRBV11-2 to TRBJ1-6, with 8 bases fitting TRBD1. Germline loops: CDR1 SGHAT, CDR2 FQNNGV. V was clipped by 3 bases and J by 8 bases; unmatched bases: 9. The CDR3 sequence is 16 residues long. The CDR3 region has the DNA TGTGCCAGCAGCTTTGGACAGGGCCGCAACTATTCACCCCTCCACTTT. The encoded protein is CASSFGQGRNYSPLHF.

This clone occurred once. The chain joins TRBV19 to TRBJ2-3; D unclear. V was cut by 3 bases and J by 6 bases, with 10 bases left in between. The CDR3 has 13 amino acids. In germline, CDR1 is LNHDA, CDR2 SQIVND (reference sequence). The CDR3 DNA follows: TGTGCCAGTAGTATTGTCGGTGCGGATACGCAGTATTTT. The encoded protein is CASSIVGADTQYF.

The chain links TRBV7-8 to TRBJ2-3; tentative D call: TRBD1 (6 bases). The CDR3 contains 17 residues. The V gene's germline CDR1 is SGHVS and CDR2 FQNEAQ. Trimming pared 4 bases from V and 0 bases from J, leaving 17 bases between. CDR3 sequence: CASSSLRQESSTDTQYF. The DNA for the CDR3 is TGTGCCAGCAGCTCCCTTCGACAGGAGTCTAGCACAGATACGCAGTATTTT.

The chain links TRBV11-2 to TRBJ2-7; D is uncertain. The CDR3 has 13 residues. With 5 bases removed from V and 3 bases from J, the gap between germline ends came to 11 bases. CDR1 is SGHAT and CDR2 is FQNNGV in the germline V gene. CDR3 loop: CASSRERFYEQYF. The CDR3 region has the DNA TGTGCCAGCAGCCGTGAACGGTTCTACGAGCAGTACTTC. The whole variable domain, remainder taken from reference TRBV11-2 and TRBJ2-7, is EAGVAQSPRYKIIEKRQSVAFWCNPISGHATLYWYQQILGQGPKLLIQFQNNGVVDDSQLPKDRFSAERLKGVDSTLKIQPAKLEDSAVYLCASSRERFYEQYFGPGTRLTVT.

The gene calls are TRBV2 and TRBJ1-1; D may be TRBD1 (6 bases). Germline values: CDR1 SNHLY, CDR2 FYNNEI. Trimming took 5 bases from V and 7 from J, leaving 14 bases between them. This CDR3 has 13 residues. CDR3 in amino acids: CASSRVQGSEAFF. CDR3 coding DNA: TGTGCCAGCAGTCGAGTCCAGGGGAGTGAAGCTTTCTTT.

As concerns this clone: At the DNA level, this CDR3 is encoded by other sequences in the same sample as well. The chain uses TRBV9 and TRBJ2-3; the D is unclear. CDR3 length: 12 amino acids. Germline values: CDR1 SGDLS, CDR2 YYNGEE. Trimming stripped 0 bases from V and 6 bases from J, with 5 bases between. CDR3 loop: CASSVGLDTQYF. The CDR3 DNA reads TGTGCCAGCAGCGTAGGTCTCGATACGCAGTATTTT.

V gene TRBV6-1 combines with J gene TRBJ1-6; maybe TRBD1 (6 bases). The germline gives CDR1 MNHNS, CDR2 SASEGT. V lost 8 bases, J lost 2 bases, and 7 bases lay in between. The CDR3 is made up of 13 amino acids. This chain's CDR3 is CASRDTYNSPLHF. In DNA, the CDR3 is TGTGCCAGCCGGGACACCTATAATTCACCCCTCCACTTT.

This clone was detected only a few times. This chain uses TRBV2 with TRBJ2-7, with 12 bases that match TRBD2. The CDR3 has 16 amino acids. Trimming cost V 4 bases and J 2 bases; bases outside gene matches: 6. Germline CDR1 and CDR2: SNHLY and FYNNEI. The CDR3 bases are TGTGCCAGCAGTGCCGGACTAGCGGGGCCTACCTACGAGCAGTACTTC. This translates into CASSAGLAGPTYEQYF.

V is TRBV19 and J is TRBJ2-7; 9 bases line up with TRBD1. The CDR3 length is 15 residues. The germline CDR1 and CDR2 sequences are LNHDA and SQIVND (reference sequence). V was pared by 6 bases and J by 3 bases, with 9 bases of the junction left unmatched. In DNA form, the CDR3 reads TGTGCCAGTAGCATCACAGGGGGCTGGGGCTACGAGCAGTACTTC. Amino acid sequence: CASSITGGWGYEQYF.

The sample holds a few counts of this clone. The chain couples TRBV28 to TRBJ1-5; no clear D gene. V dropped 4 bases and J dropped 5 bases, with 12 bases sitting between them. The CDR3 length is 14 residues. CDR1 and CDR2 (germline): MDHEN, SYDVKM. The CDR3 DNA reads TGTGCCAGCAGTTCAGAAAATTCGTATCAGCCCCAGCATTTT. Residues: CASSSENSYQPQHF.

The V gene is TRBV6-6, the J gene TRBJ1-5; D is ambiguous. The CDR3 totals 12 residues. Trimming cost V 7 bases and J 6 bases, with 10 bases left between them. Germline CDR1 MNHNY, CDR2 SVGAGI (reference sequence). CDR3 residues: CASKGRSQPQHF. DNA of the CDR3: TGTGCCAGCAAAGGGAGGTCTCAGCCCCAGCATTTT.